These 18 T cell receptor beta chains came from one sample sequenced in a study of blood T cell repertoires in COVID-19. Measured with immunoSEQ multiplex PCR; TCRdb has only the in-frame clones, and not every one. The sample gives around 320,000 clones, around 92% of which show up once; over 8.5% is in the top ten. Sequences were obtained from peripheral blood. The receptors derive from a woman aged 25 to 39 with COVID-19, enrolled during active disease.

The chain is built from TRBV14 and TRBJ2-7, with 7 bases fitting TRBD1. The CDR3 loop spans 14 amino acids. After removal of 4 bases from V and 2 bases from J, the junction contained 5 bases not matched to a gene. The germline V gene has CDR1 SGHDN and CDR2 FVKESK. CDR3 in DNA: TGTGCCAGCAGCCCCCGGGACAGTACCTACGAGCAGTACTTC. Its translation is CASSPRDSTYEQYF.

The rearrangement uses TRBV19 and TRBJ2-7; TRBD1 is a possible D gene (6 bases). The germline V gene has CDR1 LNHDA and CDR2 SQIVND (reference sequence). This CDR3 is 12 amino acids long. Trimming removed 8 bases from V and 3 bases from J, with 11 bases in between. The CDR3 loop reads CASSQGIYEQYF. CDR3 in DNA: TGTGCCAGTTCCCAGGGGATCTACGAGCAGTACTTC.

The count of this clone is one. The chain recombines TRBV7-2 with TRBJ2-7; the D gene is possibly TRBD2 (5 bases). The ends were cut back, 3 bases at V and 2 bases at J, with 8 bases in the middle. The germline CDR1 and CDR2 sequences are SGHTA and FQGNSA. The CDR3 contains 13 residues. The CDR3 bases are TGTGCCAGCAGCTTCGAGGGTCCCTACGAGCAGTACTTC. This sequence encodes CASSFEGPYEQYF. Supplemented by reference TRBV7-2 and TRBJ2-7, the full variable domain reads GAGVSQSPSNKVTEKGKDVELRCDPISGHTALYWYRQSLGQGLEFLIYFQGNSAPDKSGLPSDRFSAERTGGSVSTLTIQRTQQEDSAVYLCASSFEGPYEQYFGPGTRLTVT.

This chain connects TRBV5-4 to TRBJ1-6; 7 bases line up with TRBD1. Germline CDR1 SGHNT, CDR2 YYREEE (reference sequence). V shed 4 bases and J 9 bases; nucleotides not matched to a gene: 7. The length of the CDR3 is 14 residues. Here the CDR3 DNA reads TGTGCCAGCAGCCGGGGGACAGATCCTTCACCCCTCCACTTT. Its protein is CASSRGTDPSPLHF.

The chain has TRBV6-5 and TRBJ1-3, with no clear D. From germline, CDR1 is MNHEY and CDR2 SVGAGI. Between the trimmed V and J ends, which lost 6 bases and 3 bases, there was a span of 12 bases. This CDR3 contains 14 residues. The CDR3 DNA is TGTGCCAGCAGCCTAAATGGAGGTGGAAACACCATATATTTT. Its translation is CASSLNGGGNTIYF.

The chain carries TRBV4-2 and TRBJ2-1; 11 bases agree with TRBD2. Germline CDR1 LGHNA, CDR2 YNFKEQ. The V and J ends lost 0 bases and 6 bases, in that order; junction bases with no gene match: 10. The CDR3 is made up of 18 amino acids. The DNA for the CDR3 is TGTGCCAGCAGCCAAGAGGTTCCTCTAGCGGGGGGATCCAATGAGCAGTTCTTC. Residues: CASSQEVPLAGGSNEQFF.

The V and J genes are TRBV6-5 and TRBJ2-7; tentative D call: TRBD2 (6 bases). The ends were cut back, 0 bases at V and 6 bases at J, with 12 bases in the middle. Per the germline V gene, CDR1 is MNHEY and CDR2 is SVGAGI. The length of the CDR3 is 14 residues. The CDR3 bases are TGTGCCAGCAGTTACTCGAGAGGAGGGAGCGAGCAGTACTTC. Encoded protein: CASSYSRGGSEQYF.

The rearrangement uses TRBV5-1 and TRBJ2-4, with 9 bases identical to TRBD1. The CDR3 extends over 14 amino acids. V shed 4 bases and J 10 bases; nucleotides not matched to a gene: 9. CDR1 SGHRS and CDR2 YFSETQ come from the germline V gene. The CDR3 DNA is TGCGCCAGCAGCGAGCCGGGACAGGGCTCAATTCAGTACTTC. This codes for CASSEPGQGSIQYF. Variable domain in full (rest from reference TRBV5-1 and TRBJ2-4): KAGVTQTPRYLIKTRGQQVTLSCSPISGHRSVSWYQQTPGQGLQFLFEYFSETQRNKGNFPGRFSGRQFSNSRSEMNVSTLELGDSALYLCASSEPGQGSIQYFGAGTRLSVL.

This clone was detected once. In DNA, the CDR3 is TGTGCCAGCAGCAACGGACAGGCCGCGGCTAATGAAAAACTGTTTTTT. Protein sequence: CASSNGQAAANEKLFF. The chain combines TRBV5-8 with TRBJ1-4; 7 bases align to TRBD1. Germline trimming cut 4 bases from V and 3 bases from J; bases unmatched to any gene: 9. The germline V gene has CDR1 SGHTS and CDR2 YDEGEE. CDR3 length: 16 amino acids. Filled out from reference TRBV5-8 and TRBJ1-4, the complete variable domain reads EAGVTQSPTHLIKTRGQQATLRCSPISGHTSVYWYQQALGLGLQFLLWYDEGEERNRGNFPPRFSGRQFPNYSSELNVNALELEDSALYLCASSNGQAAANEKLFFGSGTQLSVL.

The chain carries TRBV28 and TRBJ1-3, with D unresolved. Germline V gene lookup returns CDR1 MDHEN and CDR2 SYDVKM. V was pared by 6 bases and J by 0 bases, with 12 bases between. The CDR3 runs to 15 residues. CDR3 sequence reads: CASRRSGFSGNTIYF. In DNA form, the CDR3 reads TGTGCCAGCAGACGCTCGGGTTTCTCTGGAAACACCATATATTTT.

The V gene is TRBV6-5, the J gene TRBJ1-2; D is possibly TRBD1 (6 bases). CDR1 is MNHEY, CDR2 SVGAGI, per germline. Trimming took 5 bases from V and 4 from J, leaving 14 bases between them. The CDR3 length is 14 residues. The CDR3 DNA sequence: TGTGCCAGCAGTAAAATCGGGACATCCTATGGCTACACCTTC. This sequence encodes CASSKIGTSYGYTF.

The V and J genes are TRBV27 and TRBJ1-2; TRBD1 matches 7 bases. CDR1 and CDR2 from the germline V gene are MNHEY and SMNVEV (reference sequence). The CDR3 is made up of 15 amino acids. J gave up 5 bases and V 4 bases, and 10 bases lay outside the gene matches. The CDR3 nucleotides are TGTGCCAGCAGTTCGCCTTCAGGGGGGACGTATGGCTACACCTTC. Protein sequence: CASSSPSGGTYGYTF.

This clone was detected a few times. Other DNA sequences from this sample encode an identical CDR3 as well. J is TRBJ2-7 and V is TRBV5-1, with TRBD2 matching over 9 bases. V was pared by 1 base and J by 3 bases, with 5 bases of the junction left unmatched. This CDR3 is built from 15 residues. Germline V gene data show CDR1 as SGHRS and CDR2 as YFSETQ. CDR3 bases: TGCGCCAGCAGCTTGACAGCGGGGGGCGGCTACGAGCAGTACTTC. This sequence encodes CASSLTAGGGYEQYF.

This chain links TRBV14 with TRBJ1-4; D is unresolved. Germline values: CDR1 SGHDN, CDR2 FVKESK. The CDR3 runs to 15 residues. V dropped 0 bases and J dropped 6 bases, with 11 bases sitting between them. CDR3 bases: TGTGCCAGCAGCCAAGATCACGTTACAGATGAAAAACTGTTTTTT. Translation: CASSQDHVTDEKLFF.

The chain uses TRBV5-5 and TRBJ2-7, with D perhaps matching TRBD2 (5 bases). This CDR3 contains 15 residues. V was pared by 4 bases and J by 5 bases, with 19 bases between. Germline loops: CDR1 SGHKS, CDR2 YYEKEE (reference sequence). The CDR3 sequence: CASSPVEGRFHEQYF. In DNA, the CDR3 is TGTGCCAGCAGCCCGGTCGAGGGCCGGTTCCACGAGCAGTACTTC.

The J gene is TRBJ1-2, the V gene TRBV5-1, with D tentatively TRBD1 (5 bases). The V gene's germline CDR1 is SGHRS and CDR2 YFSETQ. The CDR3 extends over 13 amino acids. Trimming cost V 0 bases and J 8 bases, with 11 bases left between them. The CDR3 coding sequence is TGCGCCAGCAGCTTGGACGGGGGGATGGGCTACACCTTC. The encoded protein is CASSLDGGMGYTF. The full variable domain, with the rest looked up from reference TRBV5-1 and TRBJ1-2, is KAGVTQTPRYLIKTRGQQVTLSCSPISGHRSVSWYQQTPGQGLQFLFEYFSETQRNKGNFPGRFSGRQFSNSRSEMNVSTLELGDSALYLCASSLDGGMGYTFGSGTRLTVV.

The chain combines TRBV2 with TRBJ2-5; no clear D gene. The CDR3 spans 13 residues. In germline, CDR1 is SNHLY, CDR2 FYNNEI. The ends were cut back, 3 bases at V and 4 bases at J, with 9 bases in the middle. CDR3 coding DNA: TGTGCCAGCAGTGACGGGTACGGAGAGACCCAGTACTTC. This translates into CASSDGYGETQYF.

The rearrangement links TRBV11-2 to TRBJ2-7, with 8 positions matching TRBD1. This CDR3 is built from 15 residues. CDR1 is SGHAT and CDR2 is FQNNGV in the germline V gene. J was trimmed by 3 bases and V by 5 bases; bases with no gene match: 9. The CDR3 here is CASSVHRDRYYEQYF. In nucleotides, the CDR3 is TGTGCCAGCAGCGTGCACCGGGACAGGTACTACGAGCAGTACTTC.